The subject of this entry is one T cell receptor (beta chain). This entry is derived from a study of cytotoxic CD8 clonotypes in ibrutinib-treated CLL. The CDR3 consists of 16 residues. Germline CDR1 reads SGHTA; CDR2 reads FQGNSA. J lost 5 bases, V lost 1 base, and 4 bases had no gene match. Libraries were prepared by immunoSEQ multiplex PCR; TCRdb keeps only in-frame clonotypes and omits some of them. The sample carries more than 110,000 clones, 76% recorded once. This receptor was identified in a human donor with chronic lymphocytic leukemia. This sample comprised PBMCs, obtained after 24 months of ibrutinib treatment. The chain carries TRBV7-2 and TRBJ1-3; 11 bases map to TRBD1. CDR3 in amino acids: CASSLVGQGGRNTIYF. In nucleotides, the CDR3 is TGTGCCAGCAGCTTAGTGGGACAGGGGGGAAGAAACACCATATATTTT.